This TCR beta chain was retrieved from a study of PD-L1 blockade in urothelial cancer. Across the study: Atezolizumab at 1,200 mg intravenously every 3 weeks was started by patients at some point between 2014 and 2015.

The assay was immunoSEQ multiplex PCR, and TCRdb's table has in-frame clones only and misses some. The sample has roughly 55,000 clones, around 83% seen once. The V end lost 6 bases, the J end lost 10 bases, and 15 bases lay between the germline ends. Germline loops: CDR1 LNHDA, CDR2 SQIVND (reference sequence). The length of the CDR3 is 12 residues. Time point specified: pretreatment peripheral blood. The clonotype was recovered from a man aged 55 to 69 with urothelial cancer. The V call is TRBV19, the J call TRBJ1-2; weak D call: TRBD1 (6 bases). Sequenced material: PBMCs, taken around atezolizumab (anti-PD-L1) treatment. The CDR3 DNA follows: TGTGCCAGTAGCACAGGGACGGGTTTCTACACCTTC. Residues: CASSTGTGFYTF.